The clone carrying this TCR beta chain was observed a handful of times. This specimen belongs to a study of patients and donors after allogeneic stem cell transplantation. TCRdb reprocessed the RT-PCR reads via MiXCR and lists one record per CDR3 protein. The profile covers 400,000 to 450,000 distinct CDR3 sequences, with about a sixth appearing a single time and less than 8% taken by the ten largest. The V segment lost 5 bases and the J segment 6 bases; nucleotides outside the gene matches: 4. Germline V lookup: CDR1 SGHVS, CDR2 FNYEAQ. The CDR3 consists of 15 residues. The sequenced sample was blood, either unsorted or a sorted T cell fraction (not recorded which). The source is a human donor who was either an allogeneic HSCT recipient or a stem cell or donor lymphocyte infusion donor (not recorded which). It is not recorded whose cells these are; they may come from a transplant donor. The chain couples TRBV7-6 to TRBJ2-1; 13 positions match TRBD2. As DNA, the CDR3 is TGTGCCAGCAGCCGAGGACTAGCGGGAGTCAATGAGCAGTTCTTC. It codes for CASSRGLAGVNEQFF.